These 2 T cell receptor beta chains originate from one sample sequenced in a study of blood T cell repertoires in COVID-19. The assay was immunoSEQ multiplex PCR, and TCRdb's table has in-frame clones only and misses some. The table includes hundreds of thousands of clones, roughly 90% detected once. Specimen: PBMCs or T cells enriched from blood (not recorded which). The receptors were gathered from a man aged 55 to 69 who had recovered from COVID-19.

The chain links TRBV11-2 to TRBJ1-1; D is ambiguous. The CDR3 runs to 17 residues. V was trimmed by 0 bases and J by 2 bases, leaving 16 bases between them. The germline V gene encodes CDR1 SGHAT and CDR2 FQNNGV. The CDR3 region has the DNA TGTGCCAGCAGCTTAGATTTGAGAATCCAAATCAACACTGAAGCTTTCTTT. The encoded protein is CASSLDLRIQINTEAFF.

With respect to this clone: At the DNA level, this CDR3 is encoded by other sequences in the same sample as well. The CDR3 protein is CASSVGDRGDQPQHF. As DNA, the CDR3 is TGTGCCAGCAGCGTAGGGGACAGGGGCGATCAGCCCCAGCATTTT. The V call is TRBV9, the J call TRBJ1-5; 10 nucleotides align to TRBD1. The ends lost 0 bases at V and 5 bases at J; junction bases unmatched: 2. Germline CDR1 is SGDLS and CDR2 is YYNGEE. The length of the CDR3 is 15 residues.